The present entry profiles one TCR beta chain with its context. The sample holds a few counts of this clonotype. There is no known antigen for this receptor. No per-base quality is available; no much larger clone lies one base away. The library was produced with 5' RACE. The sequencer listed for this sample is Illumina HiSeq 2500. The second PCR ran for about 6 to 12 cycles and used a J-beta primer mix along with a sample-barcoded 5' primer. A template-switch 5' adaptor carrying 12 random nucleotides introduced a unique molecular identifier onto each TCR beta cDNA molecule. At least 2.5 million CDR3-containing paired-end reads were obtained from each sample. First-strand cDNA was synthesized from all RNA with the Mint cDNA synthesis kit, primed by a TRBC-specific oligonucleotide. After uracil-DNA glycosylase treatment, a first 18-cycle PCR used universal primers M1SS and BC2_uni_R on all cDNA. Per the authors' processing: Each sample was normalized by randomly selecting 1 million high-quality reads, each carrying a distinct molecular identifier. Reads with shared molecular identifiers were discarded instead of being binned into consensus sequences. MiTCR, run with a Q25 quality threshold and the strictest error-elimination algorithm, handled CDR3 identification, clonotype clustering and error correction. A nonparametric unseen species model with Euler transformation was used to estimate a lower bound on total TCR beta diversity. TCRdb reanalyzed the raw reads on its own, using fastp at Q25 for trimming and MiXCR for clone calling, and kept in-frame beta chains. Each CDR3 protein gets just one entry, which takes the most common genes and DNA from the rows behind it. These V and J calls originate from TCRdb's pipeline instead of the authors' own analysis. This sample comprises 910,000 or so distinct CDR3 sequences, roughly 50% of them detected only once. About 21% of the sample is held by the ten biggest clonotypes.

The entry originates in a study of blood T cells in healthy people across ages (dated by TCRdb to the mid-2010s). Notes on the research overall: In model experiments, roughly one uniquely barcoded TCR beta cDNA molecule per two T cells was captured by template switching. The study measured age-related changes in TCR beta repertoire diversity using deep sequencing normalized with unique cDNA molecular identifiers. The donors were split into four age groups: young (average around 15 years), middle-aged (39), aged (around 67) and long-lived (approximately 89). Using the same blood draw, the study looked at two additional independent replicas of 1 million unique cDNA reads for two donors, one aged 18 to 30 and the other aged 80 or older. To avoid experimental bias, donors of different ages were spread randomly across the sequencing lanes. Results and caveats for the whole study, not just this receptor: The long-lived group showed more naive CD4+ T cells, fewer expanded clones and increased TCR diversity than the aged group, suggesting age selection. The CMV infection status of donors was not known, potentially confounding age-related changes in expanded clonotypes. Since profiling was done on bulk unsorted PBMCs, naive and antigen-experienced compartments could not be conclusively compared. Estimates of total diversity based on one million sequenced T cells were considered lower bounds and underestimates. As age increased, observed TCR beta diversity per million T cells dropped in a roughly linear way, and a significant reduction was already evident by age about 40. There was a strong correlation between observed TCR beta diversity and the percentage of naive T cells measured by flow cytometry.

Deletion took 5 bases off V and 0 bases off J, with a span of 15 bases between the germline ends. The CDR3, from cysteine to phenylalanine, totals 16 residues. The retained sequence is limited to the CDR3, 48 bases, with the frame set at the first base. CDR1 and CDR2 (SGHTA, FQGNSA) derive from the germline V gene. Systemically healthy Caucasian individuals from Russia, 35 to 50 in total and aged roughly 6 to 95 years, were included as donors. Each donor gave 8.5 to 10 milliliters of peripheral blood, collected into EDTA-treated Vacutainer tubes. Ficoll-Paque density-gradient centrifugation was used to isolate PBMCs, with at least 7 million per sample. Total RNA was extracted from PBMCs with Trizol reagent, with at least 6 micrograms obtained per sample. For every donor, flow cytometry on a PBMC aliquot measured the percentage of naive CD45RAhigh/CD27high T cells.

The receptor was derived from an older woman in good health. The chain is made from TRBV7-2 and TRBJ2-3; the D gene cannot be named for sure. Input material: blood. Read as DNA, the sequence is TGTGCCAGCAGCGGGCAGGCGTCACTTAGCACAGATACGCAGTATTTT. It translates as CASSGQASLSTDTQYF.